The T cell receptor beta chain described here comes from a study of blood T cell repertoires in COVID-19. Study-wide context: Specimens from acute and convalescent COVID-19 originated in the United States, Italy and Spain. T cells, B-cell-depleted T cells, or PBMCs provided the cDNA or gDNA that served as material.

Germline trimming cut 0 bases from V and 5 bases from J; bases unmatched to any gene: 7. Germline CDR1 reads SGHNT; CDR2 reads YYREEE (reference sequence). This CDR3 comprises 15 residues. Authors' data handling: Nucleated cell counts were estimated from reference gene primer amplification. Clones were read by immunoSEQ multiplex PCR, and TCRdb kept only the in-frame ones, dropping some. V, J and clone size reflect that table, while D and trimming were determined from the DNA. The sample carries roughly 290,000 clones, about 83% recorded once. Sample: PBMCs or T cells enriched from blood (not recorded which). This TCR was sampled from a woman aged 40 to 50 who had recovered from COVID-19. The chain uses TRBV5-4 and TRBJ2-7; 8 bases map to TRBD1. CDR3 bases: TGTGCCAGCAGCTTGGGGACAGGGACCTTGGACGAGCAGTACTTC. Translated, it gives CASSLGTGTLDEQYF.